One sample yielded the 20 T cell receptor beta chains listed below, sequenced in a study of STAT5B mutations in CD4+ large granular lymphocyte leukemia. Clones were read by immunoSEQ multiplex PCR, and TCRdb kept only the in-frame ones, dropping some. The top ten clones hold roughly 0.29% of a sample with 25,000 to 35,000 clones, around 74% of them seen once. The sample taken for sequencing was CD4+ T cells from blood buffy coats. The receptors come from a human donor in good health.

The CDR3 here is CASSPLAGGPAGELFF. In DNA, the CDR3 is TGCGCCAGCAGCCCCTTAGCGGGAGGTCCGGCCGGGGAGCTGTTTTTT. The J gene is TRBJ2-2, the V gene TRBV5-1; TRBD2 matches 10 bases. CDR1 SGHRS and CDR2 YFSETQ come from the germline V gene. CDR3 length equals 16 residues. Losses at the gene ends were 4 bases for V and 6 bases for J; bases not matched to a gene: 9. Together with reference TRBV5-1 and TRBJ2-2, the CDR3 gives the full variable domain: KAGVTQTPRYLIKTRGQQVTLSCSPISGHRSVSWYQQTPGQGLQFLFEYFSETQRNKGNFPGRFSGRQFSNSRSEMNVSTLELGDSALYLCASSPLAGGPAGELFFGEGSRLTVL.

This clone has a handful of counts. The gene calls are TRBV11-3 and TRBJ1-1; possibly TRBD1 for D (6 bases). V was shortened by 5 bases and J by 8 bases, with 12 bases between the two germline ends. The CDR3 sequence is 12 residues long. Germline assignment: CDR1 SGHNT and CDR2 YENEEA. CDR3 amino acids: CASSRRGVEAFF. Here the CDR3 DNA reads TGTGCCAGCAGCCGGAGGGGGGTGGAAGCTTTCTTT. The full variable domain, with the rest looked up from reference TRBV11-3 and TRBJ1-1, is EAGVVQSPRYKIIEKKQPVAFWCNPISGHNTLYWYLQNLGQGPELLIRYENEEAVDDSQLPKDRFSAERLKGVDSTLKIQPAELGDSAVYLCASSRRGVEAFFGQGTRLTVV.

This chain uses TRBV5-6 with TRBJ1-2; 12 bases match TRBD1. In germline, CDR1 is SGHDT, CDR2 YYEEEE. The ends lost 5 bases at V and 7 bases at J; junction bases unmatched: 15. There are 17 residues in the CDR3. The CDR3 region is CASRRAGTGGTGTGYTF. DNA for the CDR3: TGTGCCAGCAGACGAGCCGGGACAGGGGGCACTGGAACTGGCTACACCTTC.

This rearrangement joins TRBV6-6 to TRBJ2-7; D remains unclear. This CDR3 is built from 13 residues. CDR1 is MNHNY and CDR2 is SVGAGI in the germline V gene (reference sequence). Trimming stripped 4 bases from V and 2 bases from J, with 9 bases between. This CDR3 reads CASSSSGPYEQYF. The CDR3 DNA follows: TGTGCCAGCAGTTCGTCGGGCCCCTACGAGCAGTACTTC.

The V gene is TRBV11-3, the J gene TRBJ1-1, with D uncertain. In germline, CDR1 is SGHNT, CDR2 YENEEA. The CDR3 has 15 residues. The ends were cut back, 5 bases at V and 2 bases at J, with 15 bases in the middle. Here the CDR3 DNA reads TGTGCCAGCAGCCCCCGACGGTTAGTTAACACTGAAGCTTTCTTT. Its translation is CASSPRRLVNTEAFF.

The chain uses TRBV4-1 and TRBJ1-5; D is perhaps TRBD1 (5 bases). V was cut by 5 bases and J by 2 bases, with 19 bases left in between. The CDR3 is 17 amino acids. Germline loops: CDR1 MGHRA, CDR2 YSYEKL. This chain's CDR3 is CASSYTWDPRGNQPQHF. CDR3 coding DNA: TGCGCCAGCAGCTACACTTGGGACCCAAGAGGCAATCAGCCCCAGCATTTT.

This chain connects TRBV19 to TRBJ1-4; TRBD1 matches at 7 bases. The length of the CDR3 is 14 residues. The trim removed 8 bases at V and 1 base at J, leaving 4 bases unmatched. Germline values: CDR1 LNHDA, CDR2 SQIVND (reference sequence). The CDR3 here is CASAQGGTNEKLFF. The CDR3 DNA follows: TGTGCCAGTGCTCAGGGGGGAACTAATGAAAAACTGTTTTTT.

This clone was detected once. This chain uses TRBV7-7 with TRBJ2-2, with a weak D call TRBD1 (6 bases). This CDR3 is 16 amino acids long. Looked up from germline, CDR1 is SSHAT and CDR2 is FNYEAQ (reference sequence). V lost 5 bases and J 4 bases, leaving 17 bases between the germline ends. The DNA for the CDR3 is TGTGCCAGCAGCCCATGGACAGATCCCTCCACCGGGGAGCTGTTTTTT. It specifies CASSPWTDPSTGELFF.

CDR3 sequence reads: CASSPTGGFKTQYF. The CDR3 DNA follows: TGCGCCAGCAGCCCAACAGGGGGCTTTAAGACCCAGTACTTC. The chain couples TRBV5-1 to TRBJ2-5, with 9 bases aligning to TRBD1. Germline assignment: CDR1 SGHRS and CDR2 YFSETQ. V lost 4 bases to trimming and J lost 6 bases; unmatched junction nucleotides: 7. The CDR3 contains 14 residues. Full variable domain (remainder filled in from reference TRBV5-1 and TRBJ2-5): KAGVTQTPRYLIKTRGQQVTLSCSPISGHRSVSWYQQTPGQGLQFLFEYFSETQRNKGNFPGRFSGRQFSNSRSEMNVSTLELGDSALYLCASSPTGGFKTQYFGPGTRLLVL.

In nucleotides, the CDR3 is TGTGCCAGTCAAGACAGGCGAGGGTTGGGGAGCCAAGAGACCCAGTACTTC. It encodes CASQDRRGLGSQETQYF. The chain employs TRBV19 and TRBJ2-5, with D perhaps TRBD1 (6 bases). There are 17 residues in the CDR3. The V end was cut by 8 bases, the J end by 1 base, with 23 bases between. The germline V gene encodes CDR1 LNHDA and CDR2 SQIVND (reference sequence). Full variable domain (outside the CDR3, taken from reference TRBV19 and TRBJ2-5): DGGITQSPKYLFRKEGQNVTLSCEQNLNHDAMYWYRQDPGQGLRLIYYSQIVNDFQKGDIAEGYSVSREKKESFPLTVTSAQKNPTAFYLCASQDRRGLGSQETQYFGPGTRLLVL.

In DNA form, the CDR3 reads TGCGCCAGCAGATGGGGAACAGGGGGTTGGAATGAGCAGTTCTTC. It translates to CASRWGTGGWNEQFF. This chain connects TRBV5-1 to TRBJ2-1; 8 positions match TRBD1. V shed 5 bases, J shed 7 bases, and the junction held 11 bases outside the gene matches. This CDR3 has 15 residues. Germline CDR1 SGHRS, CDR2 YFSETQ.

The CDR3 region is CASSLAGQGFQYF. CDR3 DNA: TGTGCCAGCAGCTTGGCAGGACAGGGTTTTCAGTACTTC. This rearrangement joins TRBV5-4 to TRBJ2-4; 8 nucleotides line up with TRBD1. This CDR3 contains 13 residues. The V and J ends lost 0 bases and 11 bases, in that order; junction bases with no gene match: 4. Looked up from germline, CDR1 is SGHNT and CDR2 is YYREEE (reference sequence).

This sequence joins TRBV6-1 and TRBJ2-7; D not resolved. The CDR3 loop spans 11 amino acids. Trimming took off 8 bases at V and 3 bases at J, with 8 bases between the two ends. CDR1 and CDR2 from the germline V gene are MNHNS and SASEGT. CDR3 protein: CASPGGYEQYF. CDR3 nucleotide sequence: TGTGCCAGCCCGGGTGGCTACGAGCAGTACTTC.

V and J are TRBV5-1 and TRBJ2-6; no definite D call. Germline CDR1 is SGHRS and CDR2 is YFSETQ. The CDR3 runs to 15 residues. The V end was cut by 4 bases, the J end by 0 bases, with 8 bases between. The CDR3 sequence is CASSLDISGANVLTF. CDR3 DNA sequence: TGCGCCAGCAGCCTCGACATCTCTGGGGCCAACGTCCTGACTTTC.

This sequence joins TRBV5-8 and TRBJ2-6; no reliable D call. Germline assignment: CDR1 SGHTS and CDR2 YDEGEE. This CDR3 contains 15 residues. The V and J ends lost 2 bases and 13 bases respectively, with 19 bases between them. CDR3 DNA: TGTGCCAGCAGCTTCTCAAACTCCCTTCTCTGGGTCCTGACTTTC. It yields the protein CASSFSNSLLWVLTF. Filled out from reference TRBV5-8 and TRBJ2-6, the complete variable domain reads EAGVTQSPTHLIKTRGQQATLRCSPISGHTSVYWYQQALGLGLQFLLWYDEGEERNRGNFPPRFSGRQFPNYSSELNVNALELEDSALYLCASSFSNSLLWVLTFGAGSRLTVL.

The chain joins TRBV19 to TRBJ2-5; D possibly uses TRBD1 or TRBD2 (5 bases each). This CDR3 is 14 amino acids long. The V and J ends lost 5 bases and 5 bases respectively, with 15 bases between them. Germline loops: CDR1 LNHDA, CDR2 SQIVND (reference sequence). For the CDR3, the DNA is TGTGCCAGTAGTGCCACCCGGGGCCCGGAGACCCAGTACTTC. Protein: CASSATRGPETQYF.

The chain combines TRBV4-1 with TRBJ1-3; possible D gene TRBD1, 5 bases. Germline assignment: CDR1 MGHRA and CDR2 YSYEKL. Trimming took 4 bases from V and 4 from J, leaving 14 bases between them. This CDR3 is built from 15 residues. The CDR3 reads CASSLGDGRGNTIYF. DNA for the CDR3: TGCGCCAGCAGCCTTGGGGACGGTCGCGGAAACACCATATATTTT.

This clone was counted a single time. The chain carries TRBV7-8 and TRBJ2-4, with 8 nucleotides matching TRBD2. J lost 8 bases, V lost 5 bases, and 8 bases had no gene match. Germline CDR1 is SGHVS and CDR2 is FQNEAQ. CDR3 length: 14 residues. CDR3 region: CASSAGLALDIQYF. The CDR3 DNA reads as TGTGCCAGCAGCGCAGGACTAGCCCTCGACATTCAGTACTTC. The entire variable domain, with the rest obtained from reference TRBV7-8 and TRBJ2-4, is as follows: GAGVSQSPRYKVAKRGQDVALRCDPISGHVSLFWYQQALGQGPEFLTYFQNEAQLDKSGLPSDRFFAERPEGSVSTLKIQRTQQEDSAVYLCASSAGLALDIQYFGAGTRLSVL.

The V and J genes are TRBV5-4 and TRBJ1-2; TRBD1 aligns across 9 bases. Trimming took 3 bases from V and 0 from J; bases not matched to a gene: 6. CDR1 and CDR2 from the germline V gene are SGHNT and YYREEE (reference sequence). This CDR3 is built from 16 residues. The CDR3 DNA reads TGTGCCAGCAGCTGGGGGACAGGGTGGCCTAACTATGGCTACACCTTC. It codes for CASSWGTGWPNYGYTF.

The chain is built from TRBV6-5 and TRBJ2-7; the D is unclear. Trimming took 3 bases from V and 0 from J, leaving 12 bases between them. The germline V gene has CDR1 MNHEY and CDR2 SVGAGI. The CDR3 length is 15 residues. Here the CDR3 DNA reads TGTGCCAGCAGTTATTCGGCGGATAGCTCCTACGAGCAGTACTTC. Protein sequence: CASSYSADSSYEQYF.